The present T cell receptor beta chain was sequenced within a study of OX40 agonist ivuxolimab in advanced cancers. CDR1 and CDR2 from the germline V gene are SGHDN and FVKESK. The V gene end was trimmed by 1 base and the J gene end by 1 base; junction bases not matched to a gene: 6. The CDR3 is made up of 16 amino acids. This clone was counted a few times. Libraries were prepared by immunoSEQ multiplex PCR; TCRdb keeps only in-frame clonotypes and omits some of them. The sample lists about 58,000 clones, 80% to 90% seen once, with approximately 0.7% in the top ten. This TCR derives from an adult with an advanced solid tumor such as melanoma, head and neck, liver or kidney cancer. V is TRBV14 and J is TRBJ2-7, with 8 bases matching TRBD2. The sequencing here drew on CD4+ or CD8+ T cells sorted from blood, taken in a trial of the OX40 agonist ivuxolimab. The CDR3: CASSQVGVAGSYEQYF. DNA of the CDR3: TGTGCCAGCAGCCAAGTTGGGGTAGCGGGGTCCTACGAGCAGTACTTC.